These 4 T cell receptor beta chains share one sample of origin, sequenced in a study of blood T cell repertoires in COVID-19. TCRdb's copy holds only in-frame clones and misses some; the assay was immunoSEQ multiplex PCR. The sample has 170,000 or so clones, roughly 90% seen once. What was sequenced was peripheral blood. Receptors were obtained from a man aged 50 or older with acute or convalescent COVID-19.

This chain links TRBV19 with TRBJ1-1; possible D gene TRBD1, 5 bases. Trimming took off 5 bases at V and 7 bases at J, with 11 bases between the two ends. This CDR3 has 12 amino acids. Per the germline V gene, CDR1 is LNHDA and CDR2 is SQIVND (reference sequence). CDR3 nucleotides: TGTGCCAGTAGTGCTCGGGACTTTGAAGCTTTCTTT. The encoded protein is CASSARDFEAFF. Based on the CDR3 plus reference TRBV19 and TRBJ1-1, the full variable domain is DGGITQSPKYLFRKEGQNVTLSCEQNLNHDAMYWYRQDPGQGLRLIYYSQIVNDFQKGDIAEGYSVSREKKESFPLTVTSAQKNPTAFYLCASSARDFEAFFGQGTRLTVV.

The chain couples TRBV27 to TRBJ2-2; D is unresolved. Germline V lookup: CDR1 MNHEY, CDR2 SMNVEV (reference sequence). The CDR3 is made up of 14 amino acids. V was cut by 2 bases and J by 4 bases, with 8 bases left in between. The CDR3 spells CASSLNWATGELFF. CDR3 nucleotides: TGTGCCAGCAGTTTAAACTGGGCCACCGGGGAGCTGTTTTTT.

The gene calls are TRBV27 and TRBJ2-7, with 9 positions matching TRBD1. The CDR3 contains 14 residues. Per the germline V gene, CDR1 is MNHEY and CDR2 is SMNVEV (reference sequence). V trimming: 7 bases; J trimming: 0 bases; junction bases outside the gene matches: 4. CDR3 sequence (DNA): TGTGCCAGCACCCTGACAGGGGGCTCCTACGAGCAGTACTTC. Protein: CASTLTGGSYEQYF.

The chain couples TRBV20-1 to TRBJ1-5; D possibly corresponds to TRBD1 (6 bases). CDR3 size: 16 residues. Trimming pared 3 bases from V and 6 bases from J, leaving 21 bases between. CDR1 and CDR2 (germline): DFQATT, SNEGSKA (reference sequence). The CDR3 is CSASKGGGQLGQPQHF. CDR3 DNA: TGCAGTGCTAGTAAGGGGGGGGGCCAGCTAGGTCAGCCCCAGCATTTT.